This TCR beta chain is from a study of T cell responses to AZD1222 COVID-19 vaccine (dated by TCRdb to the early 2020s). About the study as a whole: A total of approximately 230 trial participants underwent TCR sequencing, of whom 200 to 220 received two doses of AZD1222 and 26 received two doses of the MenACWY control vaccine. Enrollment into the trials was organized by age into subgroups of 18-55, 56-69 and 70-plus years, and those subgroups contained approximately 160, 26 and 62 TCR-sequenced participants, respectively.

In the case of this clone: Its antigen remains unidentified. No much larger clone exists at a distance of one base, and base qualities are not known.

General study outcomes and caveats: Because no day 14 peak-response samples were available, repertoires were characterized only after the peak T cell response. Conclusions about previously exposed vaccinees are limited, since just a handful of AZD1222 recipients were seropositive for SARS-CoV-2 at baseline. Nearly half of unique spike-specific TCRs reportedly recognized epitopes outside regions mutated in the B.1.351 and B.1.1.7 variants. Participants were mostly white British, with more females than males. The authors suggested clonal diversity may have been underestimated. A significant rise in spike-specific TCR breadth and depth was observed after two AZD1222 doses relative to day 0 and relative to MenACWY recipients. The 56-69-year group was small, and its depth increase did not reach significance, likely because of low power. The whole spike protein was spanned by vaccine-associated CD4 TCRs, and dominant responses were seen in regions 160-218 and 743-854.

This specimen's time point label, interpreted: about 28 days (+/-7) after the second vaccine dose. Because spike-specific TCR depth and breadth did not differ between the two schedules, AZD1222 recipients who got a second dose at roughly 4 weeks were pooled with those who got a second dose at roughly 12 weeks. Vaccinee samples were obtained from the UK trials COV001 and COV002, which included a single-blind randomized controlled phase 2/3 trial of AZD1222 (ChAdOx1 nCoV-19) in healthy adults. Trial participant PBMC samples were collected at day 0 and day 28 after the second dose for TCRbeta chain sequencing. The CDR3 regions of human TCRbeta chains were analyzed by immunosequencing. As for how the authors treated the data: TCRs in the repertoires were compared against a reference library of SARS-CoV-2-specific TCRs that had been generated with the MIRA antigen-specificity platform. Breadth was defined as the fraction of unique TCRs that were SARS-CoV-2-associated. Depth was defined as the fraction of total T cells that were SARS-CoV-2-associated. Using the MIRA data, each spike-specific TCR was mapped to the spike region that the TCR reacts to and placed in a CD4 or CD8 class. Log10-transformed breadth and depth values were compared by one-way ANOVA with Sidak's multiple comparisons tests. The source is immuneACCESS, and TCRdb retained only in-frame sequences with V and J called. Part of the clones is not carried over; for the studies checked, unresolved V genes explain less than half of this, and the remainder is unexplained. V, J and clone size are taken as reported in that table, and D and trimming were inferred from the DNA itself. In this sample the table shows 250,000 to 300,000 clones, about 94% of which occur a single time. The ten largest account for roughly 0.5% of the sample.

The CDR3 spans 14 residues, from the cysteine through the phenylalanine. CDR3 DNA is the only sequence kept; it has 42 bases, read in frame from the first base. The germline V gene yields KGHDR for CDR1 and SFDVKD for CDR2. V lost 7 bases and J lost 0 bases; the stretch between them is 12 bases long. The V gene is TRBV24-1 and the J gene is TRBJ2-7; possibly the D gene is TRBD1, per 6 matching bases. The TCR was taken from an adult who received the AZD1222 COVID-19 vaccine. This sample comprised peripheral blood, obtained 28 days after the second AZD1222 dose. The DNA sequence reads TGTGCCACCAGCCGCCTGACAGGCTCCTACGAGCAGTACTTC. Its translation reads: CATSRLTGSYEQYF.